The clone carrying this T cell receptor (beta chain) was seen repeatedly, ten times or more. A 3' RACE protocol on RNA, with unique molecular identifiers, produced the TCR library. TCRdb reprocessed the 3' RACE reads via MiXCR and lists one record per CDR3 protein. Found here are about 50,000 distinct CDR3 sequences, around 4.7% of them singletons; the top ten hold about 0.7%. Regarding treatment: PENTA 11 planned treatment interruption arm or continuous ART arm. From thawed PBMCs, naive CD4+ CD45RA+ CD45RO- T cells were sorted. The data are from a study of HIV-infected children after antiretroviral therapy interruption. Study-wide context: For the interruption arm, samples span week 0 through about 3 years after study end. Samples from the continuous-treatment group were taken at weeks 0, 48 and 150.

The CDR3 sequence is 12 residues long. CDR1 and CDR2 (germline): SNHLY, FYNNEI. Trimming removed 7 bases from V and 8 bases from J, with 12 bases in between. The receptor was derived from a pool of human donors with HIV. The input for sequencing was CD45RA+ CD4+ T cells from PBMCs, pooled from several time points, taken from a donor given antiretroviral therapy, either interrupted or continuous. Subset given: naive CD4+ CD45RA+ CD45RO- T cells. The chain carries TRBV2 and TRBJ2-1, with TRBD2 as a possible D gene (6 bases). Here the CDR3 reads CASTREADEQFF. CDR3 nucleotides: TGTGCCAGCACGCGGGAAGCGGATGAGCAGTTCTTC.